What follows are 10 T cell receptor beta chains derived from one specimen sequenced in a study of beta chain features in type 1 diabetes. Reverse transcribing all isolated RNA meant expressed TCRB transcripts were sequenced. Sequencing was performed with immunoSEQ multiplex PCR; in TCRdb, only in-frame clones are kept and a portion is missing. The sample yields 900,000 or so clones, roughly a sixth seen once. Sequenced material: naive CD4+ T cells from blood. The origin of the receptors is a young woman in good health.

This clone showed up just a few times. The chain is built from TRBV7-8 and TRBJ2-1; 9 nucleotides align to TRBD2. Germline lookup yields CDR1 SGHVS and CDR2 FQNEAQ. V gave up 2 bases and J gave up 4 bases; unmatched junction bases: 6. The CDR3 totals 16 residues. The CDR3 DNA reads as TGTGCCAGCAGCTTATCCTGGCGGGAGGGGTACAATGAGCAGTTCTTC. Its translation is CASSLSWREGYNEQFF.

This chain joins TRBV4-2 and TRBJ2-1, with D possibly TRBD2 on 5 matching bases. CDR1 and CDR2 from the germline V gene are LGHNA and YNFKEQ. The ends were cut back, 3 bases at V and 10 bases at J, with 16 bases in the middle. The CDR3 loop spans 14 amino acids. The CDR3 bases are TGTGCCAGCAGCCATGCCCCCTCGAGGGAAGAGCAGTTCTTC. Amino acid sequence: CASSHAPSREEQFF.

This chain connects TRBV10-3 to TRBJ2-3; tentative D call: TRBD2 (6 bases). Per germline, CDR1 ENHRY and CDR2 SYGVKD. The CDR3 spans 16 residues. Trimming removed 0 bases from V and 1 base from J, with 11 bases in between. Here the CDR3 reads CAISESATGGTDTQYF. CDR3 nucleotide sequence: TGTGCCATCAGTGAGTCAGCTACGGGGGGCACAGATACGCAGTATTTT.

There are a few counts of this clone. This sample includes further DNA sequences coding for the same CDR3. The chain employs TRBV28 and TRBJ1-4; D remains ambiguous. Between the trimmed V and J ends, which lost 3 bases and 8 bases, there was a span of 4 bases. The germline V gene has CDR1 MDHEN and CDR2 SYDVKM. CDR3 length equals 11 residues. CDR3 sequence: CASSLREKLFF. As DNA, the CDR3 is TGTGCCAGCAGTTTGAGGGAAAAACTGTTTTTT. The variable domain in full, with the rest retrieved from reference TRBV28 and TRBJ1-4, is DVKVTQSSRYLVKRTGEKVFLECVQDMDHENMFWYRQDPGLGLRLIYFSYDVKMKEKGDIPEGYSVSREKKERFSLILESASTNQTSMYLCASSLREKLFFGSGTQLSVL.

This chain connects TRBV7-2 to TRBJ2-3; TRBD1 aligns across 7 bases. The J segment lost 5 bases and the V segment lost 2 bases, leaving 7 bases of the junction unmatched. The CDR3 has 15 residues. The germline V gene encodes CDR1 SGHTA and CDR2 FQGNSA. CDR3 DNA sequence: TGTGCCAGCAGCTTACAGACAGGGATGCTAGATACGCAGTATTTT. Amino acid sequence: CASSLQTGMLDTQYF.

V usage is TRBV18 and J usage is TRBJ2-2; D is possibly TRBD1 (5 bases). This CDR3 region has 15 residues. CDR1 KGHSH and CDR2 LQKENI come from the germline V gene. Trimming cost V 1 base and J 4 bases, with 10 bases left between them. This CDR3 reads CASSPRQGLTGELFF. Here the CDR3 DNA reads TGTGCCAGCTCACCACGCCAGGGCCTCACCGGGGAGCTGTTTTTT.

This clone was found a few times. This sequence joins TRBV6-6 and TRBJ1-2; no clear D gene. The CDR3 runs 13 residues. From germline, CDR1 is MNHNY and CDR2 SVGAGI (reference sequence). Trimming pared 7 bases from V and 2 bases from J, leaving 11 bases between. The CDR3: CASTQDGNYGYTF. In DNA form, the CDR3 reads TGTGCCAGCACCCAGGACGGGAACTATGGCTACACCTTC.

The chain uses TRBV7-9 and TRBJ2-3; 13 bases line up with TRBD2. Germline assignment: CDR1 SEHNR and CDR2 FQNEAQ (reference sequence). CDR3 size: 18 residues. Unmatched junction bases numbered 10, after V lost 5 bases and J lost 2 bases. CDR3 sequence: CASSKGLAGDSVTDTQYF. CDR3 sequence (DNA): TGTGCCAGCAGCAAAGGACTAGCGGGAGATTCGGTCACAGATACGCAGTATTTT.

The V gene is TRBV7-8, the J gene TRBJ2-7, with D hard to call. Germline CDR1 and CDR2: SGHVS and FQNEAQ. V lost 1 base and J lost 3, with 13 bases in between. The CDR3 has 15 residues. The CDR3 nucleotides read TGTGCCAGCAGCTTAGTGAGCCTAGGCAACTACGAGCAGTACTTC. Protein: CASSLVSLGNYEQYF.

The rearrangement joins TRBV10-1 to TRBJ2-2, with 9 bases fitting TRBD1. Germline V gene data show CDR1 as WNHNN and CDR2 as SYGVQD (reference sequence). The length of the CDR3 is 16 residues. Unmatched junction bases numbered 4, after V lost 0 bases and J lost 5 bases. CDR3 sequence: CASSESTGGRTGELFF. DNA of the CDR3: TGCGCCAGCAGTGAGTCGACAGGGGGAAGGACCGGGGAGCTGTTTTTT.